Sequencing of this T cell receptor beta chain was carried out in a study of glioma-infiltrating T cells after dendritic cell vaccination. The V end was cut by 8 bases, the J end by 2 bases, with 12 bases between. Germline V gene data show CDR1 as SQVTM and CDR2 as ANQGSEA. The CDR3 runs to 12 residues. Up to 2 ug genomic DNA was used for TCRB CDR3 amplification. Produced via immunoSEQ multiplex PCR; TCRdb's table is partial and in-frame only. Counted here are around 100,000 clones, roughly 79% occurring once; the ten biggest clones make up over 9.5%. The rearrangement uses TRBV29-1 and TRBJ1-1; possible D gene TRBD1, 5 bases. The material sequenced was blood, taken before dendritic cell vaccination. The receptor was derived from a human donor with glioblastoma. In DNA, the CDR3 is TGCAGCTCCTTCGGGGGAAACACTGAAGCTTTCTTT. Amino acids: CSSFGGNTEAFF.